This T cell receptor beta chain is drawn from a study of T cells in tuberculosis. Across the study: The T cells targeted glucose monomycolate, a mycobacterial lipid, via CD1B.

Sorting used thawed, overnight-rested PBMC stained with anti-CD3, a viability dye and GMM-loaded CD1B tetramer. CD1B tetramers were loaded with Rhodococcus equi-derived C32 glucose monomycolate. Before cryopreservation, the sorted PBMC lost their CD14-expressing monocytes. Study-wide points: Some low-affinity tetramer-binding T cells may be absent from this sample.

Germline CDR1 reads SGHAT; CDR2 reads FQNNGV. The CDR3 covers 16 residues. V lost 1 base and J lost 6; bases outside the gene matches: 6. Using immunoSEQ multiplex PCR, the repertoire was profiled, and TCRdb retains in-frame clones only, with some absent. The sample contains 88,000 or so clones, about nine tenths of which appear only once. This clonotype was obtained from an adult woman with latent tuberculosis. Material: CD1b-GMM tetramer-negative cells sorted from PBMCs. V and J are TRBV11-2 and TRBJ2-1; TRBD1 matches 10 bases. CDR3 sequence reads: CASSLGVRTGGNEQFF. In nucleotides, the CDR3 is TGTGCCAGCAGCTTAGGAGTTCGGACAGGGGGCAATGAGCAGTTCTTC.